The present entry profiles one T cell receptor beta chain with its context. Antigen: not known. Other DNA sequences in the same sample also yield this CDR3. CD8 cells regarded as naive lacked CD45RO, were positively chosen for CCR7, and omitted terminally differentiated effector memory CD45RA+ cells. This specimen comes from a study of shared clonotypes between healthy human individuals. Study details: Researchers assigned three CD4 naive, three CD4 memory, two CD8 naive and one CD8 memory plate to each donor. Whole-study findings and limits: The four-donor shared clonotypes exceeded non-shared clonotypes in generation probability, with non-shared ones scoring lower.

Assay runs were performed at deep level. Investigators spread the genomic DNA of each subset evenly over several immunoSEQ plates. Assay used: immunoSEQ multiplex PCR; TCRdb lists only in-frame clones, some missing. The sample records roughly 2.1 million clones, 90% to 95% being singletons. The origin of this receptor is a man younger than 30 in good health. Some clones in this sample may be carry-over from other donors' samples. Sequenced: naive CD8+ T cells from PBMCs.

CDR3 loop: CASSPRSSYEQYF. The CDR3, as DNA: TGTGCCAGCAGCCCGAGGAGCTCCTACGAGCAGTACTTC. The chain joins TRBV7-9 to TRBJ2-7; the D is unclear. V was clipped by 5 bases and J by 0 bases, with 8 bases between them. Germline CDR1 reads SEHNR; CDR2 reads FQNEAQ (reference sequence). This CDR3 is 13 amino acids long.